The subject of this entry is one T cell receptor beta chain. The antigen remains unidentified. Per germline, CDR1 SNHLY and CDR2 FYNNEI. The CDR3 extends over 12 amino acids. Trimming pared 0 bases from V and 8 bases from J, leaving 7 bases between. These data originate in a study of cytomegalovirus exposure and HLA in healthy donors. In the study overall: Of 350 to 400 genotyped donors, roughly 81% grouped in the Caucasian-associated ancestry cluster.

General study findings and limits: A later analysis linked a missense DCLRE1C variant to TCR beta V- and J-gene trimming. It is likely that the observed cluster of highly shared sequence variants was a sequencing artifact. The study found most TCR sequences rare, yet found some public TCRs in many donors.

The PCR used 60 Vbeta and 13 Jbeta primers. Libraries were prepared by immunoSEQ multiplex PCR; TCRdb keeps only in-frame clonotypes and omits some of them. The repertoire holds roughly 180,000 clones, with approximately 84% as singletons. The chain carries TRBV2 and TRBJ1-1, with TRBD1 as a possible D gene (5 bases). The sequencing input was PBMCs. The source is a man aged 25-45 years in good health and CMV-seronegative. CDR3 bases: TGTGCCAGCAGTGAAGCGGGGCCCGAAGCTTTCTTT. Protein: CASSEAGPEAFF.